This T cell receptor beta chain originates from a study of siplizumab effects on memory and regulatory T cells. Clones were read by immunoSEQ multiplex PCR, and TCRdb kept only the in-frame ones, dropping some. The sample contains some 100,000 clones, about 91% of which appear only once. Findings and caveats of the study: Naive T cells, seemingly more diverse than memory cells, seemed major alloresponse contributors.

Details on this clone: Its cognate antigen is unknown.

Trimming shortened V by 4 bases and J by 6 bases, and 22 bases separated the two germline ends. CDR1 is SGDLS and CDR2 is YYNGEE in the germline V gene. The CDR3 runs 17 residues. The rearrangement uses TRBV9 and TRBJ2-2, with D perhaps matching TRBD1 (6 bases). The sequence derives from a human donor in good health. The sample was Tregs sorted from blood. CDR3 in DNA: TGTGCCAGCAGCCCCCTAGGGGGTCATCTCACTGCCGGGGAGCTGTTTTTT. The encoded protein is CASSPLGGHLTAGELFF.